This T cell receptor beta chain was retrieved from a study of read filtering for tumor transcriptome and immune sequencing (dated by TCRdb to about 2020). As for the study more broadly: The cohort consisted of under 20 male and more than 11 female patients, with a mean age of roughly 66 years and an age range of about 40 to 85. One main goal was a read-filtering strategy for immune repertoire data, in particular deciding whether clonotypes backed by only one read should be removed. Per sample, about 4 to 10.27 million TCR-region mapped reads were obtained with IR-seq, compared with only about 80 to 1,400 with RNA-seq. Using the same bone marrow samples, the study compared TCR repertoires obtained by targeted immune repertoire sequencing with those obtained by bulk whole-transcriptome sequencing. Under revised international staging, 8 patients fell into R-ISS I, around 15 into R-ISS II and about 7 into R-ISS III. After DNase treatment, whole-transcriptome libraries were prepared using the TruSeq RNA Access Library Prep Kit.

Per the germline V gene (reference sequence), DFQATT is the CDR1 and SNEGSKA is the CDR2. The CDR3, from cysteine to phenylalanine, totals 13 residues. Of all the DNA, just the CDR3 is kept, 39 bases in frame from base 1. V ends up 3 bases short and J 4 bases short, with an unmatched junction base count of 4. Study-wide conclusions, independent of this receptor: Removing single-read clonotypes increased the correlation between IR-seq and RNA-seq shared clonotype proportions. The sorted CD138-negative fraction was a mixed bone marrow immune population, not purified T cells. Clonotypes were captured by IR-seq at much higher depth and more reliably than by RNA-seq, and smaller IR-seq throughput was sufficient for identification of most shared clonotypes. Single-read clonotypes made up roughly 80% of clonotypes but only approximately 3.2% of total reads in IR-seq, compared with roughly 70% of clonotypes and under 45% of reads in RNA-seq.

This clonotype was seen at least ten times. Its binding antigen is unknown. No qualities accompany the bases; no much larger clone lies one base away. Starting from roughly 410 ng RNA, TCR libraries were constructed with the Immunoverse kit using molecular barcoded adaptors that cover the alpha/delta and beta/gamma chains. TCR library preparation used the same RNA that was used for transcriptome sequencing. An Illumina HiSeq 4000 with 2 x 150 cycles was used to sequence the TCR libraries. In the paper's pipeline: TCR reads were aligned to human V, D, J and C references and assembled into CDR3 clonotypes with MiXCR, including quality filtering and error correction. The tcR package in R was used to analyze clonotype counts and gene usage diversity. For inspection of raw mapping reads, RNA-seq reads were mapped by STAR aligner version 2.5.3a onto GRCh37 of the human genome. To test the effect of sequencing depth on detected clonotypes, IR-seq fastq files were randomly downsampled using Seqtk 1.3. TCRdb trimmed the raw reads at Q25, called clones with MiXCR and kept productive beta chains. Records with the same CDR3 protein are collapsed into one entry carrying the most frequent genes and DNA. None of the V and J calls come from the authors' own analysis; TCRdb made them. Present in this sample are 130,000 or so distinct CDR3 sequences, roughly 13% of which were seen just once. The ten largest clones represent roughly 7.6% of the sample.

Every patient had bone marrow sampled at the time of active disease. Bone marrow mononuclear cells were isolated by Ficoll-Hypaque density gradient centrifugation. To remove myeloma plasma cells, the cells were labeled with CD138 magnetic microbeads on a MACS separator, and CD138-negative cells were then collected by negative selection. Flow cytometry with CD138 antibodies on an Attune NxT was used to check how pure the isolated cells were. Total RNA was extracted with TRIzol reagent and quantified with a NanoDrop spectrophotometer. Paired RNA-seq and IR-seq were performed on each patient's CD138-negative bone marrow sample.

The sample consisted of a population of CD138-negative cells sorted from bone marrow. What this sample's cell subset or site label stands for: bone marrow mononuclear cells depleted of CD138+ plasma/myeloma cells by negative magnetic selection. The chain links TRBV20-1 with TRBJ1-1, with 8 bases aligning to TRBD1. The sequence derives from a donor at least 40 years old with multiple myeloma. The nucleotide sequence reads TGCAGTGCTAGGGACAGGGTGAGCACTGAAGCTTTCTTT. Its protein is CSARDRVSTEAFF.